The 15 T cell receptor beta chains presented below share a single source sample, sequenced in a study of breast tumors, draining lymph nodes, adjacent tissues. MiXCR was run by TCRdb on the multiplex PCR reads, yielding one entry per CDR3 protein. This table holds 150,000 to 200,000 distinct CDR3 sequences, roughly a third found once. The lymph nodes were axillary draining lymph nodes from breast cancer patients. The source material was axillary lymph node tissue. Source of these receptors: a female donor with breast cancer. Some clones in this sample may be carry-over from other donors' samples.

This clonotype appeared many times. The V and J genes are TRBV19 and TRBJ1-2; 9 bases map to TRBD1. This CDR3 contains 16 residues. Germline V gives CDR1 LNHDA, CDR2 SQIVND (reference sequence). J gave up 8 bases and V 5 bases, and 15 bases lay outside the gene matches. DNA of the CDR3: TGTGCCAGTAGTGCCGGACCACAGGGGGCGCTGTCCGGCTACACCTTC. Its protein product is CASSAGPQGALSGYTF. Drawing the rest from reference TRBV19 and TRBJ1-2, the complete variable domain is DGGITQSPKYLFRKEGQNVTLSCEQNLNHDAMYWYRQDPGQGLRLIYYSQIVNDFQKGDIAEGYSVSREKKESFPLTVTSAQKNPTAFYLCASSAGPQGALSGYTFGSGTRLTVV.

This clonotype was seen ten or more times. This rearrangement joins TRBV6-4 to TRBJ2-6; 7 bases line up with TRBD1. V lost 4 bases to trimming and J lost 0 bases; unmatched junction nucleotides: 3. Germline V lookup: CDR1 MRHNA, CDR2 SNTAGT. The CDR3 extends over 16 amino acids. CDR3 nucleotide sequence: TGTGCCAGCAGTGCCGACAGGGCCTCTGGGGCCAACGTCCTGACTTTC. This gives the protein CASSADRASGANVLTF.

This clonotype occurred many times. The chain couples TRBV12-3 or TRBV12-4 to TRBJ2-7; 13 positions agree with TRBD2. The CDR3 runs 16 residues. The V and J ends lost 6 bases and 4 bases, in that order; junction bases with no gene match: 9. CDR3: CASSYTSGGARYEQYF. CDR3 nucleotides: TGTGCCAGCAGCTATACTAGCGGGGGGGCCAGGTACGAGCAGTACTTC.

In the case of this clonotype: This may be a read error, as it is one base from a much larger clone. The chain has TRBV2 and TRBJ2-1, with 9 positions matching TRBD2. Germline-derived CDR1 and CDR2 are SNHLY and FYNNEI. The CDR3 sequence is 24 residues long. Losses at the gene ends were 6 bases for V and 7 bases for J; bases not matched to a gene: 37. The CDR3 is CASRHWLTGPPSPGGRDGWNEQFF. The CDR3 DNA sequence: TGTGCCAGCAGGCATTGGCTGACAGGGCCCCCTTCGCCTGGCGGGAGGGATGGGTGGAATGAGCAGTTCTTC.

This clonotype was counted at least ten times. This chain uses TRBV19 with TRBJ2-7; 8 bases are a match to TRBD1. V lost 1 base and J lost 0; bases outside the gene matches: 2. Germline V gene lookup returns CDR1 LNHDA and CDR2 SQIVND (reference sequence). This CDR3 comprises 15 residues. CDR3 region: CASSIAGTGSYEQYF. The CDR3 DNA sequence: TGTGCCAGTAGTATAGCGGGGACAGGCTCCTACGAGCAGTACTTC.

The V gene is TRBV19, the J gene TRBJ2-7; possible D gene TRBD2, 6 bases. CDR3 length: 15 residues. With 7 bases removed from V and 0 bases from J, the gap between germline ends came to 16 bases. Germline CDR1 reads LNHDA; CDR2 reads SQIVND (reference sequence). The CDR3 here is CASTAEGSISYEQYF. In DNA form, the CDR3 reads TGTGCCAGTACCGCGGAGGGTTCCATCTCCTACGAGCAGTACTTC.

The CDR3 DNA reads as TGTGCCAGCAGCTTCGGACAAACCTCTGGGGCCAACGTCCTGACTTTC. Translation gives CASSFGQTSGANVLTF. The J gene is TRBJ2-6, the V gene TRBV5-6; tentative D call: TRBD1 (5 bases). CDR1 is SGHDT, CDR2 YYEEEE, per germline. The CDR3 extends over 16 amino acids. Between the trimmed V and J ends, which lost 2 bases and 0 bases, there was a span of 9 bases.

This clonotype has just one count. This may come from a read error, since a much larger clone is one base off. V usage is TRBV15 and J usage is TRBJ1-2; 9 nucleotides match TRBD1. This CDR3 region has 15 residues. Germline CDR1 and CDR2: LNHNV and YYDKDF (reference sequence). CDR3 DNA sequence: TGTGCCAGCAGCGTCCTCGGGACAGGGACCTATGGCTACACCTTC. Translation: CASSVLGTGTYGYTF. The full variable domain, rest sourced from reference TRBV15 and TRBJ1-2, is DAMVIQNPRYQVTQFGKPVTLSCSQTLNHNVMYWYQQKSSQAPKLLFHYYDKDFNNEADTPDNFQSRRPNTSFCFLDIRSPGLGDTAMYLCASSVLGTGTYGYTFGSGTRLTVV.

Many counts were recorded for this clonotype. The chain joins TRBV30 to TRBJ2-3, with 12 bases identical to TRBD2. Germline V gene data show CDR1 as GTSNPN and CDR2 as SVGIG (reference sequence). The ends lost 3 bases at V and 3 bases at J; junction bases unmatched: 4. The CDR3 extends over 15 amino acids. The CDR3 region has the DNA TGTGCCTGGAGACGGACTAGCGGGATAACAGATACGCAGTATTTT. This gives the protein CAWRRTSGITDTQYF.

In this sample, this clonotype turned up many times. The V call is TRBV12-3 or TRBV12-4, the J call TRBJ2-7; 8 bases are a match to TRBD2. Trimming took 3 bases from V and 4 from J; bases not matched to a gene: 5. The CDR3 is made up of 14 amino acids. Written as DNA, the CDR3 is TGTGCCAGCAGTTTGTCGGGACTAGGGTACGAGCAGTACTTC. Amino acid sequence: CASSLSGLGYEQYF.

This clonotype showed up just once. J is TRBJ2-5 and V is TRBV2, with 10 positions matching TRBD2. The CDR3 extends over 14 amino acids. The germline gives CDR1 SNHLY, CDR2 FYNNEI. J was trimmed by 2 bases and V by 9 bases; bases with no gene match: 6. The CDR3 protein is CASGASGSQETQYF. The CDR3, as DNA: TGTGCCAGTGGCGCTAGCGGGAGTCAAGAGACCCAGTACTTC.

At least ten counts were recorded for this clonotype. The rearrangement uses TRBV12-3 or TRBV12-4 and TRBJ2-1; TRBD1 matches 9 bases. The CDR3 spans 16 residues. J gave up 2 bases and V 7 bases, and 9 bases lay outside the gene matches. The CDR3 sequence: CASKGFGTGTYNEQFF. The CDR3 DNA reads as TGTGCCAGCAAGGGGTTTGGGACAGGGACCTACAATGAGCAGTTCTTC.

The chain links TRBV27 to TRBJ2-1, with 9 bases matching TRBD2. In germline, CDR1 is MNHEY, CDR2 SMNVEV (reference sequence). The length of the CDR3 is 15 residues. V was clipped by 3 bases and J by 7 bases; unmatched bases: 7. The CDR3 coding sequence is TGTGCCAGCAGTTTTCGGGCGGGAGGGTATAATGAGCAGTTCTTC. Protein: CASSFRAGGYNEQFF.

This clonotype came up once. The chain combines TRBV9 with TRBJ1-4, with D possibly being TRBD1 (5 bases). Germline values: CDR1 SGDLS, CDR2 YYNGEE. The CDR3 spans 10 residues. As DNA, the CDR3 is TGTGGGGAGGGGATTGAAAAACTGTTTTTT. The encoded protein is CGEGIEKLFF. The whole variable domain, filled in from reference TRBV9 and TRBJ1-4, reads DSGVTQTPKHLITATGQRVTLRCSPRSGDLSVYWYQQSLDQGLQFLIQYYNGEERAKGNILERFSAQQFPDLHSELNLSSLELGDSALYFCGEGIEKLFFGSGTQLSVL.

This clonotype was seen ten or more times. V gene TRBV6-6 combines with J gene TRBJ1-3; D not resolved. The germline V gene has CDR1 MNHNY and CDR2 SVGAGI (reference sequence). There are 15 residues in the CDR3. The germline V and J ends were trimmed by 0 bases and 2 bases, with 8 bases remaining between them. The CDR3 DNA is TGTGCCAGCAGTTACTCGGGTAGGGCTGGAAACACCATATATTTT. Its translation: CASSYSGRAGNTIYF.